The 26 T cell receptor beta chains in this list originate from one sample, sequenced in a study of technical replicates of blood from four donors (dated 2017 in TCRdb). Libraries came from the immunoSEQ multiplex PCR assay. TCRdb's version of the immuneACCESS table is confined to in-frame rearrangements and falls short of the full clone set. An unresolved V gene accounts for under half of the shortfall where checked; the remainder is of unknown origin. Here the sample has under 15,000 clones; approximately 94% occur a single time. The ten biggest clones cover about 9.7% of the sample. The sample comprised PBMCs. These receptors all come from a human donor in good health.

The rearrangement joins TRBV6-5 to TRBJ2-7, with TRBD1 identical over 10 bases. Germline CDR1 reads MNHEY; CDR2 reads SVGAGI. The CDR3 runs 15 residues. V shed 5 bases, J shed 3 bases, and the junction held 7 bases outside the gene matches. The CDR3 loop is CASSRSGTGDYEQYF. CDR3 sequence (DNA): TGTGCCAGCAGTAGATCCGGGACAGGGGACTACGAGCAGTACTTC.

V usage is TRBV2 and J usage is TRBJ1-1, with 7 nucleotides matching TRBD1. Unmatched junction bases numbered 6, after V lost 7 bases and J lost 1 base. The germline gives CDR1 SNHLY, CDR2 FYNNEI. This CDR3 spans 14 amino acids. CDR3 amino acids: CASKTGTENTEAFF. CDR3 coding DNA: TGTGCCAGCAAAACCGGGACAGAGAACACTGAAGCTTTCTTT.

J is TRBJ2-7 and V is TRBV30; TRBD2 aligns across 10 bases. The CDR3 loop spans 13 amino acids. CDR1 and CDR2 from the germline V gene are GTSNPN and SVGIG (reference sequence). The V segment lost 0 bases and the J segment 4 bases; nucleotides outside the gene matches: 0. In nucleotides, the CDR3 is TGTGCCTGGAGTGTGGGACTAGCGTACGAGCAGTACTTC. It encodes CAWSVGLAYEQYF.

V is TRBV7-9 and J is TRBJ2-3, with D maybe TRBD1 (6 bases). Germline V gene data show CDR1 as SEHNR and CDR2 as FQNEAQ (reference sequence). This CDR3 contains 12 residues. With 6 bases removed from V and 7 bases from J, the gap between germline ends came to 11 bases. The CDR3 loop reads CASSTRGNTQYF. CDR3 coding DNA: TGTGCCAGCAGTACCAGGGGTAATACGCAGTATTTT.

This chain uses TRBV4-2 with TRBJ2-1; D may be TRBD1 (6 bases). Looked up from germline, CDR1 is LGHNA and CDR2 is YNFKEQ. The CDR3 is 16 amino acids. Trimming pared 6 bases from V and 0 bases from J, leaving 15 bases between. The CDR3 reads CASRPAMTGSYNEQFF. For the CDR3, the DNA is TGTGCCAGCAGACCCGCAATGACAGGCTCCTACAATGAGCAGTTCTTC.

This chain joins TRBV29-1 and TRBJ2-7; D remains unclear. This CDR3 has 13 residues. Germline CDR1 is SQVTM and CDR2 is ANQGSEA. V was pared by 2 bases and J by 6 bases, with 14 bases between. The CDR3 DNA follows: TGCAGCGTTGAAACACAGTACTTGACCGAGCAGTACTTC. Protein product: CSVETQYLTEQYF.

The J gene is TRBJ2-2, the V gene TRBV30; 11 nucleotides agree with TRBD2. After removal of 2 bases from V and 6 bases from J, the junction contained 17 bases not matched to a gene. Germline assignment: CDR1 GTSNPN and CDR2 SVGIG (reference sequence). The CDR3 loop spans 19 amino acids. CDR3 in DNA: TGTGCCTGGAGTCTAACTAGCGGGAGTCTGTTGTTCGGAGCCGGGGAGCTGTTTTTT. It yields the protein CAWSLTSGSLLFGAGELFF.

This chain joins TRBV19 and TRBJ1-1, with D hard to call. V lost 6 bases, J lost 5 bases, and 7 bases lay in between. The CDR3 runs to 11 residues. Looked up from germline, CDR1 is LNHDA and CDR2 is SQIVND (reference sequence). The CDR3, as DNA: TGTGCCAGTAGGAGAGGAACTGAAGCTTTCTTT. It translates to CASRRGTEAFF.

The genes are TRBV29-1 and TRBJ2-7; TRBD2 matches at 9 bases. This CDR3 is 14 amino acids long. Germline V CDR1 and CDR2: SQVTM, ANQGSEA. V dropped 6 bases and J dropped 6; count of bases not matched to a gene: 12. For the CDR3, the DNA is TGCAGCGTCGTACCGGGACTAGCAGTTACCGAGCAGTACTTC. It encodes CSVVPGLAVTEQYF.

The V and J genes are TRBV6-5 and TRBJ2-1; 10 nucleotides agree with TRBD2. With 9 bases clipped from V and 7 bases from J, the junction kept 12 bases outside the gene matches. The CDR3 runs to 15 residues. From germline, CDR1 is MNHEY and CDR2 SVGAGI. CDR3 amino acids: CASSILAGEWNEQFF. The CDR3 bases are TGTGCCAGTTCTATTCTAGCGGGAGAATGGAATGAGCAGTTCTTC.

The chain carries TRBV7-9 and TRBJ1-5; a weak D match, TRBD1 (6 bases). This CDR3 is 16 amino acids long. Germline-derived CDR1 and CDR2 are SEHNR and FQNEAQ (reference sequence). V dropped 5 bases and J dropped 1 base, with 15 bases sitting between them. CDR3 DNA: TGTGCCAGCAGCCGTTGGAGCCAGGGGAGCAATCAGCCCCAGCATTTT. This encodes CASSRWSQGSNQPQHF.

This sequence joins TRBV13 and TRBJ2-2; the D gene is possibly TRBD2 (5 bases). Trimming took 5 bases from V and 1 from J, leaving 14 bases between them. The CDR3 has 16 amino acids. CDR1 and CDR2 (germline): PRHDT, FYEKMQ (reference sequence). The CDR3 DNA sequence: TGTGCCAGCAGCCGAGCGGAACTAGTGAACACCGGGGAGCTGTTTTTT. This encodes CASSRAELVNTGELFF.

For the CDR3, the DNA is TGTGCCAGCAGTTTATCGGGGGGTGTGGCAGAGACCCAGTACTTC. Translated, it gives CASSLSGGVAETQYF. The V and J genes are TRBV27 and TRBJ2-5, with a possible D match to TRBD2 (6 bases). The CDR3 runs 15 residues. Between the trimmed V and J ends, which lost 0 bases and 4 bases, there was a span of 12 bases. CDR1 and CDR2 from the germline V gene are MNHEY and SMNVEV (reference sequence).

The chain links TRBV6-5 to TRBJ2-3; TRBD2 matches at 8 bases. This CDR3 comprises 14 residues. The trim removed 6 bases at V and 4 bases at J, leaving 6 bases unmatched. Germline CDR1 is MNHEY and CDR2 is SVGAGI. CDR3 in amino acids: CASRTGGPPDTQYF. CDR3 nucleotide sequence: TGTGCCAGCAGGACGGGAGGGCCCCCAGATACGCAGTATTTT.

The chain employs TRBV7-7 and TRBJ2-2; D call uncertain. Germline lookup yields CDR1 SSHAT and CDR2 FNYEAQ (reference sequence). This CDR3 contains 12 residues. Trimming pared 3 bases from V and 7 bases from J, leaving 6 bases between. The CDR3 DNA reads TGTGCCAGCAGCTTCGGAGACGGGGAGCTGTTTTTT. Its translation: CASSFGDGELFF.

The rearrangement links TRBV7-9 to TRBJ1-1; tentative D call: TRBD1 (5 bases). Trimming took off 4 bases at V and 2 bases at J, with 8 bases between the two ends. Germline CDR1 reads SEHNR; CDR2 reads FQNEAQ (reference sequence). The CDR3 totals 13 residues. The CDR3 loop is CASSYDSNTEAFF. CDR3 DNA: TGTGCCAGCAGCTACGACAGTAACACTGAAGCTTTCTTT.

The chain carries TRBV15 and TRBJ2-3; tentative D call: TRBD2 (5 bases). Germline-derived CDR1 and CDR2 are LNHNV and YYDKDF (reference sequence). The V end lost 1 base, the J end lost 0 bases, and 11 bases lay between the germline ends. This CDR3 is built from 16 residues. As DNA, the CDR3 is TGTGCCACCAGCAGAGTGGCTAGCACTAGCACAGATACGCAGTATTTT. It yields the protein CATSRVASTSTDTQYF.

CDR3 sequence reads: CASSYDQGLEKLFF. CDR3 DNA: TGTGCCAGCAGTTATGACCAGGGTTTGGAAAAACTGTTTTTT. The chain carries TRBV6-6 and TRBJ1-4, with D tentatively TRBD1 (5 bases). Germline-derived CDR1 and CDR2 are MNHNY and SVGAGI (reference sequence). Trimming removed 3 bases from V and 8 bases from J, with 13 bases in between. This CDR3 has 14 residues.

The chain carries TRBV5-5 and TRBJ1-1; no definite D call. The CDR3 is made up of 14 amino acids. Germline CDR1 SGHKS, CDR2 YYEKEE (reference sequence). V dropped 0 bases and J dropped 3 bases, with 9 bases sitting between them. Here the CDR3 DNA reads TGTGCCAGCAGCTTGGCCAGGAGGGACACTGAAGCTTTCTTT. It yields the protein CASSLARRDTEAFF. Full variable domain (remainder filled in from reference TRBV5-5 and TRBJ1-1): DAGVTQSPTHLIKTRGQQVTLRCSPISGHKSVSWYQQVLGQGPQFIFQYYEKEERGRGNFPDRFSARQFPNYSSELNVNALLLGDSALYLCASSLARRDTEAFFGQGTRLTVV.

This sequence joins TRBV4-1 and TRBJ2-7; the match to TRBD2 covers 12 bases. This CDR3 is built from 15 residues. With 1 base clipped from V and 5 bases from J, the junction kept 3 bases outside the gene matches. Germline V gene sequence: CDR1 MGHRA, CDR2 YSYEKL. The CDR3 nucleotides read TGCGCCAGCAGCCAAGGACTAGCGGGAGAAAACGAGCAGTACTTC. Translating it yields CASSQGLAGENEQYF.

The chain carries TRBV7-9 and TRBJ2-1, with 16 positions matching TRBD2. Germline CDR1 is SEHNR and CDR2 is FQNEAQ (reference sequence). V shed 5 bases, J shed 4 bases, and the junction held 8 bases outside the gene matches. This CDR3 has 18 amino acids. The CDR3 loop is CASSTSGLAGGQYNEQFF. The CDR3 bases are TGTGCCAGCAGCACCTCGGGACTAGCGGGAGGGCAGTACAATGAGCAGTTCTTC.

The CDR3, as DNA: TGTGCCAGTAGTATTTCGGTGTACGGCTACACCTTC. It specifies CASSISVYGYTF. This rearrangement joins TRBV19 to TRBJ1-2; no definite D call. V lost 3 bases and J lost 8, with 10 bases in between. Germline assignment: CDR1 LNHDA and CDR2 SQIVND (reference sequence). The CDR3 has 12 residues. The full variable domain, its missing parts supplied by reference TRBV19 and TRBJ1-2, is DGGITQSPKYLFRKEGQNVTLSCEQNLNHDAMYWYRQDPGQGLRLIYYSQIVNDFQKGDIAEGYSVSREKKESFPLTVTSAQKNPTAFYLCASSISVYGYTFGSGTRLTVV.

V usage is TRBV19 and J usage is TRBJ1-4; D gene unclear. CDR3 length: 14 residues. The ends were cut back, 4 bases at V and 2 bases at J, with 8 bases in the middle. Germline V gene lookup returns CDR1 LNHDA and CDR2 SQIVND (reference sequence). In DNA, the CDR3 is TGTGCCAGTAGTAGTTCACAGACTAATGAAAAACTGTTTTTT. Its protein product is CASSSSQTNEKLFF.

The rearrangement joins TRBV19 to TRBJ1-1; a weak D match, TRBD1 (6 bases). Trimming took 3 bases from V and 4 from J, leaving 15 bases between them. This CDR3 has 15 amino acids. In germline, CDR1 is LNHDA, CDR2 SQIVND (reference sequence). The CDR3 sequence: CASSIAPQGITEAFF. The CDR3 DNA reads TGTGCCAGTAGTATTGCCCCCCAGGGGATCACTGAAGCTTTCTTT.

The chain recombines TRBV2 with TRBJ2-7; 8 bases agree with TRBD2. This CDR3 comprises 13 residues. Germline trimming cut 3 bases from V and 4 bases from J; bases unmatched to any gene: 2. Per germline, CDR1 SNHLY and CDR2 FYNNEI. The CDR3 sequence is CASSDGGRYEQYF. CDR3 in DNA: TGTGCCAGCAGTGATGGCGGGAGGTACGAGCAGTACTTC.

The rearrangement joins TRBV11-2 to TRBJ2-1; the match to TRBD2 covers 8 bases. V lost 1 base, J lost 4 bases, and 3 bases stayed unmatched. CDR3 length: 15 residues. Germline-derived CDR1 and CDR2 are SGHAT and FQNNGV. The CDR3 sequence is CASSLGAGAYNEQFF. The CDR3 DNA follows: TGTGCCAGCAGCTTAGGAGCGGGAGCTTACAATGAGCAGTTCTTC.